The 32 T cell receptor beta chains below come from one sample, sequenced in a study of human T cells and chemical hapten exposure. MiXCR, run by TCRdb on the RACE reads, gives a single entry per CDR3 protein. The sample carries 80,000 to 95,000 distinct CDR3 sequences, around 10% recorded once. As for time point: patch test 1, 2 weeks after DPC sensitization. Treatment indicated: therapeutic diphenylcyclopropenone sensitization with weekly scalp DPC. Sample: whole blood, taken in connection with sensitization to the hapten diphenylcyclopropenone (DPC). These receptors all stem from a woman aged 50 to 65 with alopecia areata. Some clones in this sample may be carry-over from other donors' samples.

This chain links TRBV6-1 with TRBJ1-5; D call uncertain. Per germline, CDR1 MNHNS and CDR2 SASEGT. V lost 4 bases and J lost 9, with 7 bases in between. This CDR3 is built from 11 residues. CDR3 in amino acids: CASSGPPPQHF. The CDR3 DNA follows: TGTGCCAGCAGTGGACCGCCGCCCCAGCATTTT.

The chain recombines TRBV18 with TRBJ2-7, with 9 bases lining up with TRBD1. V dropped 5 bases and J dropped 7; count of bases not matched to a gene: 12. This CDR3 is built from 15 residues. CDR1 and CDR2 from the germline V gene are KGHSH and LQKENI. CDR3 in amino acids: CASSLQGADLIEQYF. The CDR3 DNA reads as TGTGCCAGCTCATTACAGGGGGCGGATCTAATAGAGCAGTACTTC.

This clonotype showed up many times. This CDR3 reads CASRLDSYYGYTF. CDR3 DNA sequence: TGTGCCAGCAGACTGGACAGTTACTATGGCTACACCTTC. This chain joins TRBV5-4 and TRBJ1-2; D is possibly TRBD1 (6 bases). This CDR3 region has 13 residues. From germline, CDR1 is SGHNT and CDR2 YYREEE (reference sequence). V was cut by 5 bases and J by 3 bases, with 11 bases left in between.

This clonotype has ten or more counts. The CDR3, as DNA: TGCGCCAGCAGTGAGTCGTCAGGCGGCACTGAAGCTTTCTTT. It specifies CASSESSGGTEAFF. The V gene is TRBV10-2, the J gene TRBJ1-1; D not certain. The CDR3 contains 14 residues. The germline V gene encodes CDR1 WSHSY and CDR2 SAAADI. The V end was cut by 0 bases, the J end by 4 bases, with 9 bases between.

This sequence joins TRBV10-1 and TRBJ2-3; possible D gene TRBD1, 5 bases. The germline gives CDR1 WNHNN, CDR2 SYGVQD (reference sequence). The CDR3 spans 15 residues. V shed 0 bases and J shed 5 bases, with 12 bases lying between them. The CDR3 reads CASSESNGALDTQYF. The DNA for the CDR3 is TGCGCCAGCAGTGAGTCGAATGGGGCCTTAGATACGCAGTATTTT.

This clonotype has a handful of counts. The gene calls are TRBV27 and TRBJ1-1; D is unresolved. V was clipped by 7 bases and J by 0 bases, with 9 bases between them. Germline V CDR1 and CDR2: MNHEY, SMNVEV (reference sequence). The CDR3 is 13 amino acids. The CDR3 is CASMGIMNTEAFF. In nucleotides, the CDR3 is TGTGCCAGCATGGGGATAATGAACACTGAAGCTTTCTTT.

This clonotype was seen many times. This chain connects TRBV28 to TRBJ2-7, with TRBD1 identical over 11 bases. The CDR3 totals 15 residues. Germline-derived CDR1 and CDR2 are MDHEN and SYDVKM. V lost 4 bases to trimming and J lost 6 bases; unmatched junction nucleotides: 8. The CDR3 DNA is TGTGCCAGCAGTTGGCCCCGGACAGGGGGCCTCGAGCAGTACTTC. Protein product: CASSWPRTGGLEQYF.

This clonotype has only a few counts. The genes are TRBV7-2 and TRBJ1-5; no reliable D call. The CDR3 totals 16 residues. The ends were cut back, 1 base at V and 0 bases at J, with 10 bases in the middle. Germline values: CDR1 SGHTA, CDR2 FQGNSA. The CDR3 loop is CASSLVGSYSNQPQHF. Written as DNA, the CDR3 is TGTGCCAGCAGCTTAGTTGGCAGTTATAGCAATCAGCCCCAGCATTTT.

The V and J genes are TRBV5-1 and TRBJ2-2; D is undetermined. The germline CDR1 and CDR2 sequences are SGHRS and YFSETQ. There are 16 residues in the CDR3. With 2 bases removed from V and 1 base from J, the gap between germline ends came to 12 bases. The CDR3 reads CASSLMSLGNTGELFF. CDR3 DNA: TGCGCCAGCAGCTTAATGTCCCTAGGGAACACCGGGGAGCTGTTTTTT.

This clonotype occurred many times. The V and J genes are TRBV18 and TRBJ2-1, with 9 bases identical to TRBD2. The J segment lost 8 bases and the V segment lost 5 bases, leaving 10 bases of the junction unmatched. Germline V gene sequence: CDR1 KGHSH, CDR2 LQKENI. The CDR3 runs to 15 residues. In nucleotides, the CDR3 is TGTGCCAGCTCATCAGGGCTAGCGGGGTCCGATGAGCAGTTCTTC. Translated: CASSSGLAGSDEQFF.

The chain carries TRBV24-1 and TRBJ2-1; possibly TRBD1 or TRBD2 for D (5 bases each). CDR3 size: 13 residues. CDR1 and CDR2 (germline): KGHDR, SFDVKD. Trimming removed 9 bases from V and 6 bases from J, with 14 bases in between. The DNA of the CDR3 is TGTGCCACCCGGGACCAAATTTCCAATGAGCAGTTCTTC. Its translation is CATRDQISNEQFF.

This rearrangement joins TRBV27 to TRBJ2-4, with D tentatively TRBD2 (5 bases). The CDR3 has 13 amino acids. V was clipped by 11 bases and J by 5 bases, with 16 bases between them. Germline V gene lookup returns CDR1 MNHEY and CDR2 SMNVEV (reference sequence). CDR3 sequence: CADGRGAQNIQYF. The CDR3 DNA reads TGTGCCGACGGACGGGGTGCCCAAAACATTCAGTACTTC.

The genes are TRBV7-9 and TRBJ1-1; no reliable D call. The CDR3 totals 13 residues. The germline V gene encodes CDR1 SEHNR and CDR2 FQNEAQ (reference sequence). V dropped 1 base and J dropped 8 bases, with 11 bases sitting between them. CDR3 sequence reads: CASSLDPDYEAFF. CDR3 bases: TGTGCCAGCAGCTTAGACCCAGACTACGAAGCTTTCTTT.

The rearrangement joins TRBV7-2 to TRBJ2-3, with D possibly TRBD2 on 5 matching bases. In germline, CDR1 is SGHTA, CDR2 FQGNSA. The CDR3 covers 16 residues. Trimming pared 5 bases from V and 0 bases from J, leaving 15 bases between. The CDR3 bases are TGTGCCAGCAGCATATGGACGGGGAGTAGCACAGATACGCAGTATTTT. As protein: CASSIWTGSSTDTQYF. Using reference TRBV7-2 and TRBJ2-3 for the parts outside the CDR3, the full variable domain is GAGVSQSPSNKVTEKGKDVELRCDPISGHTALYWYRQSLGQGLEFLIYFQGNSAPDKSGLPSDRFSAERTGGSVSTLTIQRTQQEDSAVYLCASSIWTGSSTDTQYFGPGTRLTVL.

Notes on this clonotype: A junction end diverges from the germline sequence, so it may reflect a read error. This sequence joins TRBV28 and TRBJ1-3; D unresolved. The germline V gene has CDR1 MDHEN and CDR2 SYDVKM. The CDR3 has 11 amino acids. CDR3 DNA: TGTGCCAGCAGTGCCCCCCGGGTCACAGATTTT. As protein: CASSAPRVTDF.

This clonotype was counted a few times. This rearrangement joins TRBV12-2 to TRBJ1-2; whether TRBD1, the table's D call, matches the DNA was not checked. TRBV12-2 is a documented pseudogene. The CDR3 runs 19 residues. This CDR3 is CASRRPLAQGAPSNYGYTF. In nucleotides, the CDR3 is TGTGCAAGTCGCCGGCCCCTCGCACAGGGGGCGCCATCGAACTATGGCTACACCTTC.

Concerning this clonotype: A clone one base away is much larger, so this may be a read error. V and J are TRBV7-8 and TRBJ2-3; a possible D gene is TRBD2 (5 bases). The CDR3 is 15 residues long. Germline V CDR1 and CDR2: SGHVS, FQNEAQ. CDR3 amino acids: CASSLGAVSTDTQCF. The CDR3 DNA sequence: TGTGCCAGCAGCTTAGGAGCGGTGAGCACAGATACGCAGTGTTTT.

This clonotype was detected ten times or more. The genes are TRBV23-1 and TRBJ1-5; D is undetermined. TRBV23-1 is an ORF; its function is uncertain. CDR3 length equals 14 residues. V dropped 4 bases and J dropped 1 base, with 8 bases sitting between them. In DNA, the CDR3 is TGCGCCAGCAGTCTTGCCTACAGCAATCAGCCCCAGCATTTT. It specifies CASSLAYSNQPQHF.

This clonotype was found many times. For the CDR3, the DNA is TGTGCCAGCAGCGGACTGACTTATGGCTACACCTTC. This sequence encodes CASSGLTYGYTF. The chain carries TRBV2 and TRBJ1-2, with unresolved D. Germline loops: CDR1 SNHLY, CDR2 FYNNEI. The germline V and J ends were trimmed by 6 bases and 5 bases, with 10 bases remaining between them. The CDR3 runs to 12 residues.

The table lists this clonotype with many counts. The J gene is TRBJ2-5, the V gene TRBV5-3; TRBD2 might be the D (6 bases). TRBV5-3 is known as an ORF, though its function is uncertain. The CDR3 spans 14 residues. V lost 5 bases to trimming and J lost 4 bases, with 15 bases between them. The chain's CDR3 is CARRPERGGETQYF. CDR3 coding DNA: TGTGCCAGAAGACCCGAACGGGGAGGAGAGACCCAGTACTTC.

At least ten counts were recorded for this clonotype. This chain joins TRBV7-2 and TRBJ2-1; D might be TRBD2 (7 bases). CDR1 is SGHTA and CDR2 is FQGNSA in the germline V gene. Trimming removed 4 bases at V and 15 bases at J, with 16 bases between. The CDR3 contains 12 residues. The CDR3 nucleotides are TGTGCCAGCAGCTCTGGCGGGGGCGGAGGGTTCTTC. Residues: CASSSGGGGGFF.

This clonotype was found many times. The chain is built from TRBV6-2 or TRBV6-3 and TRBJ2-1; TRBD2 agrees at 11 bases. The CDR3 sequence is 16 residues long. CDR1 and CDR2 from the germline V gene are MNHEY and SVGEGT. V dropped 6 bases and J dropped 3; count of bases not matched to a gene: 7. The CDR3 sequence: CASSPQLAGGYNEQFF. The CDR3 nucleotides read TGTGCCAGCAGCCCCCAGCTAGCGGGGGGCTACAATGAGCAGTTCTTC.

There are many counts of this clonotype. The rearrangement uses TRBV20-1 and TRBJ2-3, with 10 bases identical to TRBD2. The V and J ends lost 0 bases and 4 bases, in that order; junction bases with no gene match: 4. CDR1 and CDR2 (germline): DFQATT, SNEGSKA (reference sequence). This CDR3 contains 15 residues. CDR3 loop: CSARELAGFADTQYF. The CDR3 coding sequence is TGCAGTGCTAGAGAACTAGCGGGGTTCGCAGATACGCAGTATTTT.

This clonotype was seen many times. V is TRBV11-2 and J is TRBJ2-5; D gene ambiguous. This CDR3 region has 14 residues. Germline assignment: CDR1 SGHAT and CDR2 FQNNGV. V was cut by 1 base and J by 5 bases, with 11 bases left in between. CDR3 sequence reads: CASSLGRVFETQYF. Written as DNA, the CDR3 is TGTGCCAGCAGCTTAGGTAGAGTCTTCGAGACCCAGTACTTC.

This clonotype came up a few times. The chain uses TRBV20-1 and TRBJ2-7; 10 nucleotides line up with TRBD2. The junction had 10 bases not matched to a gene; V was cut back by 0 bases and J by 2 bases. The CDR3 has 17 amino acids. Germline V gives CDR1 DFQATT, CDR2 SNEGSKA (reference sequence). The CDR3 loop is CSARDEASGGLAYEQYF. CDR3 DNA: TGCAGTGCTAGAGATGAGGCTAGCGGGGGTCTTGCCTACGAGCAGTACTTC.

As concerns this clonotype: A read error is possible here, since a much larger clone lies one base away. The chain employs TRBV4-2 and TRBJ2-7, with 7 positions matching TRBD2. This CDR3 has 16 residues. The germline V gene encodes CDR1 LGHNA and CDR2 YNFKEQ. CDR3 nucleotide sequence: TGTGTCAGCAGCCAAGAGAGGGCGGGGGATAACTACGAGCAGTACTTC. This encodes CVSSQERAGDNYEQYF.

In this sample, this clonotype turned up a few times. This chain connects TRBV6-6 to TRBJ1-2; TRBD1 is a possible D gene (6 bases). The ends were cut back, 0 bases at V and 4 bases at J, with 9 bases in the middle. The CDR3 sequence is 14 residues long. Germline loops: CDR1 MNHNY, CDR2 SVGAGI (reference sequence). The CDR3 loop is CASSYSTQGYGYTF. The CDR3 DNA reads as TGTGCCAGCAGTTACTCGACACAGGGCTATGGCTACACCTTC.

This clonotype has a handful of counts. The chain joins TRBV19 to TRBJ1-5; TRBD1 might be the D (6 bases). Germline assignment: CDR1 LNHDA and CDR2 SQIVND (reference sequence). Trimming took 6 bases from V and 2 from J, leaving 14 bases between them. The CDR3 covers 15 residues. The DNA for the CDR3 is TGTGCCAGTAGGAGGGACAATACCGGCAATCAGCCCCAGCATTTT. Translated: CASRRDNTGNQPQHF.

This clonotype has more than one count but fewer than ten. The rearrangement uses TRBV15 and TRBJ2-2, with D hard to call. CDR1 is LNHNV, CDR2 YYDKDF, per germline (reference sequence). The CDR3 length is 16 residues. V lost 0 bases to trimming and J lost 4 bases, with 12 bases between them. The CDR3 loop reads CATSREGRSFTGELFF. The CDR3 DNA follows: TGTGCCACCAGCAGAGAAGGACGATCGTTCACCGGGGAGCTGTTTTTT.

The chain is built from TRBV20-1 and TRBJ1-5; no clear D gene. Germline assignment: CDR1 DFQATT and CDR2 SNEGSKA (reference sequence). This CDR3 has 12 amino acids. The CDR3 reads CASGFSNQPQHF. The CDR3 coding sequence is TGCGCGTCGGGATTCAGCAATCAGCCCCAGCATTTT.

The sample holds many counts of this clonotype. The genes are TRBV29-1 and TRBJ1-1, with TRBD1 as a possible D gene (5 bases). Trimming pared 4 bases from V and 10 bases from J, leaving 13 bases between. The germline gives CDR1 SQVTM, CDR2 ANQGSEA. This CDR3 has 11 residues. The CDR3 loop reads CSVGVGRAAFF. The CDR3 DNA sequence: TGCAGCGTTGGAGTGGGGCGAGCAGCTTTCTTT.

This clonotype was counted ten times or more. The rearrangement links TRBV20-1 to TRBJ2-2; D is ambiguous. Trimming stripped 3 bases from V and 0 bases from J, with 8 bases between. The CDR3 length is 14 residues. Looked up from germline, CDR1 is DFQATT and CDR2 is SNEGSKA (reference sequence). As DNA, the CDR3 is TGCAGTGCTAGCACCATGGCGAACACCGGGGAGCTGTTTTTT. Encoded protein: CSASTMANTGELFF.